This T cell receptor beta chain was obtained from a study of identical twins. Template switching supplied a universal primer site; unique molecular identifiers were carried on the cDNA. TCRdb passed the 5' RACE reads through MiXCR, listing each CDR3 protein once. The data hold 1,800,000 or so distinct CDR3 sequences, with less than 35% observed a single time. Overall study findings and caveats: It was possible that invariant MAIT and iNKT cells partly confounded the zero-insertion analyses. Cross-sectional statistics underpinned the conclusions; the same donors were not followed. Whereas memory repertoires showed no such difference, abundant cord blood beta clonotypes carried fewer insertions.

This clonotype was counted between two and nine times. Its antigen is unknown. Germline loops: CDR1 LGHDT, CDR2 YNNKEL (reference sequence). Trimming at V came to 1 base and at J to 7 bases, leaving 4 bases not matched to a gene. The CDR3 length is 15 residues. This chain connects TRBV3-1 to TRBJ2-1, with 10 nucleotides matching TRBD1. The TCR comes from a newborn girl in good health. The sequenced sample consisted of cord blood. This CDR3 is CASSQGQGARNEQFF. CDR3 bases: TGTGCCAGCAGCCAAGGACAGGGGGCGCGAAATGAGCAGTTCTTC.